This T cell receptor beta chain was sequenced during a study of cytotoxic CD8 clonotypes in ibrutinib-treated CLL. Across the study: Around 12 relapsed/refractory, approximately 15 treatment-naive; 17 IGHV unmutated. Among the samples, the mean was approximately 250,000 productive templates and tens of thousands of productive rearrangements.

Germline CDR1 SNHLY, CDR2 FYNNEI. The J segment lost 4 bases and the V segment lost 5 bases, leaving 8 bases of the junction unmatched. The CDR3 length is 15 residues. TCRdb keeps only in-frame clones here, not all; method: immunoSEQ multiplex PCR. This sample has nearly 100,000 clones, with approximately 82% found just once. The chain couples TRBV2 to TRBJ2-5; 9 positions agree with TRBD1. The TCR originated in a human donor with chronic lymphocytic leukemia. The specimen comprised PBMCs, sampled after 12 months of ibrutinib treatment. CDR3 residues: CASSTGTGRGETQYF. The CDR3 DNA reads as TGTGCCAGCAGTACTGGGACAGGGAGGGGAGAGACCCAGTACTTC. Full variable domain (rest looked up from reference TRBV2 and TRBJ2-5): EPEVTQTPSHQVTQMGQEVILRCVPISNHLYFYWYRQILGQKVEFLVSFYNNEISEKSEIFDDQFSVERPDGSNFTLKIRSTKLEDSAMYFCASSTGTGRGETQYFGPGTRLLVL.